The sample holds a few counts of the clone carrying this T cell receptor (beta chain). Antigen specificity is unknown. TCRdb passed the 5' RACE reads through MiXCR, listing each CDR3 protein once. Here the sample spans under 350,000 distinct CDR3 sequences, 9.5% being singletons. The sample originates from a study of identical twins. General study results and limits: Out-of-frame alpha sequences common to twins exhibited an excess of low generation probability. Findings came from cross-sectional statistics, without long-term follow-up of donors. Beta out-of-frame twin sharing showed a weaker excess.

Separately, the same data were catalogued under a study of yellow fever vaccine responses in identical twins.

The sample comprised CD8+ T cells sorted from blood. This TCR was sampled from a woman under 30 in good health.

Here the CDR3 reads CASSLSHREDEQYF. DNA of the CDR3: TGTGCCAGCAGCTTGAGTCACAGGGAGGACGAGCAGTACTTC. The chain combines TRBV5-5 with TRBJ2-7; the D gene could be TRBD1 or TRBD2 (6 bases each). V lost 1 base and J 5 bases, leaving 13 bases between the germline ends. CDR3 length: 14 residues. Germline CDR1 SGHKS, CDR2 YYEKEE (reference sequence).